The clone carrying this T cell receptor beta chain showed up just once. Its specificity is unknown. Both 60 Vbeta primers and 13 Jbeta primers went into the PCR. Generated by immunoSEQ multiplex PCR, the TCRdb table keeps only in-frame clones and is missing some. The profile shows about 92,000 clones, 65% to 85% of them singletons. CDR1 and CDR2 (germline): MNHEY, SVGAGI. This CDR3 has 14 amino acids. J was trimmed by 4 bases and V by 6 bases; bases with no gene match: 5. The sample belongs to a study of cytomegalovirus exposure and HLA in healthy donors. General study findings and limits: Cytomegalovirus status, reportedly, was diagnosed with high specificity and sensitivity by the classifier. A later analysis by the authors found several of the most significant clusters apparently linked to common viral pathogens.

What was sequenced was PBMCs. V and J are TRBV6-5 and TRBJ2-1, with TRBD2 identical over 8 bases. The clonotype comes from a girl aged 2-15 years in good health and CMV-seropositive. The DNA of the CDR3 is TGTGCCAGCAGCCGAAGCGGGGGTTACAATGAGCAGTTCTTC. The encoded protein is CASSRSGGYNEQFF.